This entry lists 12 T cell receptor beta chains sequenced from one sample in a study of technical replicates of blood from a few donors. This table comes from immunoSEQ multiplex PCR, and its TCRdb copy is limited to in-frame clones, with some not included. The table includes more than 65,000 clones, 97% detected once. The sample consisted of T cells isolated from PBMCs. The origin of the receptors is a human donor in good health.

The chain uses TRBV7-3 and TRBJ2-5, with TRBD2 as a possible D gene (6 bases). Trimming stripped 4 bases from V and 5 bases from J, with 11 bases between. This CDR3 comprises 13 residues. Germline CDR1 SGHTA, CDR2 FQGTGA. The DNA of the CDR3 is TGTGCCAGCAGCTCGGGACTGGGGGAGACCCAGTACTTC. It translates to CASSSGLGETQYF. Together with reference TRBV7-3 and TRBJ2-5, the CDR3 gives the full variable domain: GAGVSQTPSNKVTEKGKYVELRCDPISGHTALYWYRQSLGQGPEFLIYFQGTGAADDSGLPNDRFFAVRPEGSVSTLKIQRTERGDSAVYLCASSSGLGETQYFGPGTRLLVL.

The V call is TRBV19, the J call TRBJ1-2, with no clear D. Germline CDR1 LNHDA, CDR2 SQIVND (reference sequence). The V end lost 8 bases, the J end lost 7 bases, and 11 bases lay between the germline ends. The CDR3 has 11 amino acids. This CDR3 is CASGDEGGYTF. CDR3 coding DNA: TGTGCCAGTGGAGATGAGGGTGGCTACACCTTC.

This clone occurred once. The V and J genes are TRBV28 and TRBJ2-3, with 7 positions matching TRBD1. CDR1 MDHEN and CDR2 SYDVKM come from the germline V gene. This CDR3 region has 14 residues. The junction had 8 bases not matched to a gene; V was cut back by 7 bases and J by 4 bases. The CDR3 coding sequence is TGTGCCAGCACCCACCCTAGGGGGCCAGATACGCAGTATTTT. Its translation is CASTHPRGPDTQYF.

CDR3 in DNA: TGTGCCAGCATGGCGACAGGGAATGGTCAGCCCCAGCATTTT. Amino acid sequence: CASMATGNGQPQHF. This chain joins TRBV6-5 and TRBJ1-5, with 7 positions matching TRBD1. Germline V CDR1 and CDR2: MNHEY, SVGAGI. CDR3 size: 14 residues. V lost 7 bases to trimming and J lost 6 bases; unmatched junction nucleotides: 9.

This clone was seen just once. This chain uses TRBV27 with TRBJ2-7; D is uncertain. The CDR3 has 14 residues. Germline V gene sequence: CDR1 MNHEY, CDR2 SMNVEV (reference sequence). V lost 5 bases, J lost 5 bases, and 16 bases lay in between. The CDR3: CASSPRFGLNEQYF. CDR3 bases: TGTGCCAGCAGTCCGCGGTTCGGCTTGAACGAGCAGTACTTC.

This chain joins TRBV5-1 and TRBJ2-3; 10 bases fit TRBD1. The CDR3 runs 15 residues. Trimming at V came to 4 bases and at J to 3 bases, leaving 5 bases not matched to a gene. Germline lookup yields CDR1 SGHRS and CDR2 YFSETQ. Written as DNA, the CDR3 is TGCGCCAGCAGCCGGAGGACAGGGGGAACAGATACGCAGTATTTT. It is translated as CASSRRTGGTDTQYF.

The chain carries TRBV7-9 and TRBJ2-1; 10 bases line up with TRBD2. CDR1 is SEHNR, CDR2 FQNEAQ, per germline (reference sequence). The junction had 5 bases not matched to a gene; V was cut back by 1 base and J by 8 bases. CDR3 length: 15 amino acids. The CDR3 region has the DNA TGTGCCAGCAGCTTAGTACTAGCGGGAAGAGATGAGCAGTTCTTC. Translating it yields CASSLVLAGRDEQFF.

The chain recombines TRBV7-9 with TRBJ1-1; tentative D call: TRBD1 (6 bases). Germline-derived CDR1 and CDR2 are SEHNR and FQNEAQ (reference sequence). CDR3 length equals 12 residues. Trimming shortened V by 1 base and J by 9 bases, and 9 bases separated the two germline ends. The CDR3 protein is CASSLVGGQAFF. The CDR3 DNA reads as TGTGCCAGCAGCTTAGTGGGGGGGCAAGCTTTCTTT. The full variable domain, its missing parts supplied by reference TRBV7-9 and TRBJ1-1, is DTGVSQNPRHKITKRGQNVTFRCDPISEHNRLYWYRQTLGQGPEFLTYFQNEAQLEKSRLLSDRFSAERPKGSFSTLEIQRTEQGDSAMYLCASSLVGGQAFFGQGTRLTVV.

V is TRBV4-3 and J is TRBJ2-1; D not certain. Germline CDR1 LGHNA, CDR2 YSLEER. V was clipped by 2 bases and J by 3 bases, with 5 bases between them. This CDR3 region has 13 residues. CDR3 region: CASSQNFYNEQFF. CDR3 bases: TGCGCCAGCAGCCAAAACTTCTACAATGAGCAGTTCTTC.

The chain joins TRBV25-1 to TRBJ2-1; D possibly corresponds to TRBD2 (6 bases). Germline assignment: CDR1 MGHDK and CDR2 SYGVNS. Trimming pared 4 bases from V and 4 bases from J, leaving 8 bases between. This CDR3 has 13 amino acids. CDR3 loop: CASSAGRYNEQFF. CDR3 in DNA: TGTGCCAGCAGTGCAGGGAGGTACAATGAGCAGTTCTTC.

In its sample, this clone was seen once. This sequence joins TRBV5-6 and TRBJ1-1; 8 positions agree with TRBD1. V lost 4 bases, J lost 2 bases, and 10 bases stayed unmatched. The CDR3 totals 16 residues. In germline, CDR1 is SGHDT, CDR2 YYEEEE. The CDR3 DNA reads as TGTGCCAGCAGCCGGGACAGGAGCCTAATCAACACTGAAGCTTTCTTT. It translates to CASSRDRSLINTEAFF. The complete variable domain, with remaining parts taken from reference TRBV5-6 and TRBJ1-1, reads DAGVTQSPTHLIKTRGQQVTLRCSPKSGHDTVSWYQQALGQGPQFIFQYYEEEERQRGNFPDRFSGHQFPNYSSELNVNALLLGDSALYLCASSRDRSLINTEAFFGQGTRLTVV.

This sequence joins TRBV5-1 and TRBJ2-7; a possible D gene is TRBD2 (6 bases). Germline V gene lookup returns CDR1 SGHRS and CDR2 YFSETQ. Trimming cost V 3 bases and J 0 bases, with 13 bases left between them. This CDR3 is built from 15 residues. The CDR3, as DNA: TGCGCCAGCAGCTCCTCGCCCGGGAGCTCCTACGAGCAGTACTTC. Residues: CASSSSPGSSYEQYF. The full variable domain, completed using reference TRBV5-1 and TRBJ2-7, is KAGVTQTPRYLIKTRGQQVTLSCSPISGHRSVSWYQQTPGQGLQFLFEYFSETQRNKGNFPGRFSGRQFSNSRSEMNVSTLELGDSALYLCASSSSPGSSYEQYFGPGTRLTVT.